The next 10 T cell receptor beta chains were all read from a single sample in a study of cytomegalovirus exposure and HLA in healthy donors. 60 Vbeta and 13 Jbeta primers were used in PCR. TCRdb keeps only in-frame clones here, not all; method: immunoSEQ multiplex PCR. The table has more than 250,000 clones, 70% to 90% seen once. What was sequenced was PBMCs. The receptor set was obtained from a young woman in good health and CMV-seronegative.

The V call is TRBV7-9, the J call TRBJ1-6; 7 nucleotides align to TRBD1. Trimming took 4 bases from V and 5 from J; bases not matched to a gene: 5. Germline V gives CDR1 SEHNR, CDR2 FQNEAQ (reference sequence). This CDR3 is built from 15 residues. CDR3 bases: TGTGCCAGCAGCTGGGGACAGTCGGATAATTCACCCCTCCACTTT. Translated, it gives CASSWGQSDNSPLHF.

CDR3 DNA sequence: TGTGCCAGCAGCCATAGCGGGGCCACAGATACGCAGTATTTT. Translated: CASSHSGATDTQYF. The chain uses TRBV9 and TRBJ2-3; 8 nucleotides align to TRBD2. The CDR3 is 14 residues long. Germline V gene data show CDR1 as SGDLS and CDR2 as YYNGEE. The V and J ends lost 4 bases and 2 bases, in that order; junction bases with no gene match: 3.

The genes are TRBV27 and TRBJ2-1; 10 nucleotides align to TRBD2. Looked up from germline, CDR1 is MNHEY and CDR2 is SMNVEV (reference sequence). The J segment lost 9 bases and the V segment lost 1 base, leaving 9 bases of the junction unmatched. The CDR3 is 16 residues long. Here the CDR3 DNA reads TGTGCCAGCAGTTTATGGCCTAGCGGGGGTGGTGGTGAGCAGTTCTTC. It yields the protein CASSLWPSGGGGEQFF.

This clone was counted once. The junction does not match germline at one end; this may be a read error. The rearrangement links TRBV7-9 to TRBJ2-1; 7 bases are shared with TRBD1. The CDR3 has 12 amino acids. Germline V CDR1 and CDR2: SEHNR, FQNEAQ (reference sequence). CDR3 in DNA: TGTTCCAGCAGCGTCACAGGGGATGAGCAGTTCTTC. Its protein is CSSSVTGDEQFF.

The V and J genes are TRBV5-1 and TRBJ1-2, with 7 bases that match TRBD1. Germline values: CDR1 SGHRS, CDR2 YFSETQ. CDR3 length: 14 residues. V shed 2 bases, J shed 6 bases, and the junction held 7 bases outside the gene matches. CDR3 sequence reads: CASSLTGVADGYTF. The DNA of the CDR3 is TGCGCCAGCAGCTTAACAGGGGTAGCGGATGGCTACACCTTC. Full variable domain (remainder filled in from reference TRBV5-1 and TRBJ1-2): KAGVTQTPRYLIKTRGQQVTLSCSPISGHRSVSWYQQTPGQGLQFLFEYFSETQRNKGNFPGRFSGRQFSNSRSEMNVSTLELGDSALYLCASSLTGVADGYTFGSGTRLTVV.

The rearrangement uses TRBV29-1 and TRBJ1-2, with D unresolved. The CDR3 loop spans 12 amino acids. Trimming took 1 base from V and 7 from J, leaving 10 bases between them. Per germline, CDR1 SQVTM and CDR2 ANQGSEA. CDR3 sequence (DNA): TGCAGCGTTGAAGGGGCCCTCGGTGGCTACACCTTC. Translating gives CSVEGALGGYTF. The whole variable domain, filled in from reference TRBV29-1 and TRBJ1-2, reads SAVISQKPSRDICQRGTSLTIQCQVDSQVTMMFWYRQQPGQSLTLIATANQGSEATYESGFVIDKFPISRPNLTFSTLTVSNMSPEDSSIYLCSVEGALGGYTFGSGTRLTVV.

The chain employs TRBV4-1 and TRBJ2-1, with 11 bases identical to TRBD2. V trimming: 5 bases; J trimming: 4 bases; junction bases outside the gene matches: 4. Germline CDR1 and CDR2: MGHRA and YSYEKL. This CDR3 is built from 15 residues. CDR3 in amino acids: CASSKLAGVYNEQFF. CDR3 bases: TGCGCCAGCAGCAAACTAGCGGGGGTTTACAATGAGCAGTTCTTC.

The V and J genes are TRBV7-2 and TRBJ2-3; the match to TRBD2 covers 9 bases. The CDR3 totals 15 residues. V dropped 4 bases and J dropped 1; count of bases not matched to a gene: 3. Germline-derived CDR1 and CDR2 are SGHTA and FQGNSA. The CDR3 is CASSSQRGGTDTQYF. The CDR3 coding sequence is TGTGCCAGCAGCTCACAGCGGGGGGGCACAGATACGCAGTATTTT.

CDR3 sequence: CASSLRDSQSEFF. As DNA, the CDR3 is TGTGCCAGCAGCTTACGGGACTCCCAATCGGAGTTCTTC. The chain is built from TRBV7-2 and TRBJ2-1, with a possible D match to TRBD2 (6 bases). The CDR3 is made up of 13 amino acids. Between the trimmed V and J ends, which lost 2 bases and 14 bases, there was a span of 16 bases. Germline CDR1 and CDR2: SGHTA and FQGNSA. Looking up the rest from reference TRBV7-2 and TRBJ2-1 gives the full variable domain: GAGVSQSPSNKVTEKGKDVELRCDPISGHTALYWYRQSLGQGLEFLIYFQGNSAPDKSGLPSDRFSAERTGGSVSTLTIQRTQQEDSAVYLCASSLRDSQSEFFGPGTRLTVL.

The rearrangement links TRBV6-1 to TRBJ2-4; no clear D gene. This CDR3 has 13 amino acids. The germline CDR1 and CDR2 sequences are MNHNS and SASEGT. Trimming removed 6 bases from V and 2 bases from J, with 8 bases in between. Here the CDR3 DNA reads TGTGCCAGCAGGGGCTTAACCAAAAACATTCAGTACTTC. Translated, it gives CASRGLTKNIQYF.